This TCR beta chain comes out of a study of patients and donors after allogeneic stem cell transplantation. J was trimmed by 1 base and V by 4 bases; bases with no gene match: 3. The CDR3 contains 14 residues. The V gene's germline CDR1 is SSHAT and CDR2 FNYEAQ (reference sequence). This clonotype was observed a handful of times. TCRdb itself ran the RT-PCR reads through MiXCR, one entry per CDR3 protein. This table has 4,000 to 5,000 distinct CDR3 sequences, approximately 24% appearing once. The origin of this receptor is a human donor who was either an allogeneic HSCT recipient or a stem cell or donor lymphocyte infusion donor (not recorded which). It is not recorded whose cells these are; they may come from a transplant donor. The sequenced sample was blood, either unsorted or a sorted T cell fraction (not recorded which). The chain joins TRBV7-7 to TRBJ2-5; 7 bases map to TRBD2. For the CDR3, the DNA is TGTGCCAGCAGCTGGGGGGGATCCCAAGAGACCCAGTACTTC. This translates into CASSWGGSQETQYF.